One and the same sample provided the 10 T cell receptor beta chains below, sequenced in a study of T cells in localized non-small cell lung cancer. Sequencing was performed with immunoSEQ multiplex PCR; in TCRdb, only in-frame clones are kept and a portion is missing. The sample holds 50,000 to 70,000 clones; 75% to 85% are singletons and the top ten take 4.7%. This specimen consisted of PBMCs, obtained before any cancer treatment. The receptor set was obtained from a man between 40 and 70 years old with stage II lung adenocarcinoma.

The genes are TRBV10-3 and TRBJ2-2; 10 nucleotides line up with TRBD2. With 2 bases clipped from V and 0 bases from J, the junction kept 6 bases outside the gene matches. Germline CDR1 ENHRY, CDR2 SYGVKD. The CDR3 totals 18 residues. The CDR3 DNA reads TGTGCCATCAGTGAGAGCTTAGCGGGAGGTCCGAACACCGGGGAGCTGTTTTTT. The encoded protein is CAISESLAGGPNTGELFF.

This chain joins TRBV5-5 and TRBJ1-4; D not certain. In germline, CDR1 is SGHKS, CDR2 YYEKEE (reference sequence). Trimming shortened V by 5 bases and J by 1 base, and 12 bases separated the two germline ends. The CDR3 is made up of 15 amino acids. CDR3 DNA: TGTGCCAGCAGGCCGTCGGCGGGAACTAATGAAAAACTGTTTTTT. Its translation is CASRPSAGTNEKLFF.

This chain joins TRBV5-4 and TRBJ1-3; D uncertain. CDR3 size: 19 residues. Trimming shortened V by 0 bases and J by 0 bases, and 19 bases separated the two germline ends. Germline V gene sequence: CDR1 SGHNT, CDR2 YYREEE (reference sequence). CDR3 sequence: CASSLGATTGKISGNTIYF. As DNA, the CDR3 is TGTGCCAGCAGCTTGGGAGCGACAACCGGGAAGATCTCTGGAAACACCATATATTTT.

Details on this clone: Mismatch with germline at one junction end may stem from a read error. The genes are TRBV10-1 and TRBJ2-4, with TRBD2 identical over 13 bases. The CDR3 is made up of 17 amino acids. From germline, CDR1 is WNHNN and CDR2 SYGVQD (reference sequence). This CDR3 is CARSGLAGVPAKNIQYF. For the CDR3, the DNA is TGCGCCAGGAGTGGACTAGCGGGAGTCCCAGCCAAAAACATTCAGTACTTC.

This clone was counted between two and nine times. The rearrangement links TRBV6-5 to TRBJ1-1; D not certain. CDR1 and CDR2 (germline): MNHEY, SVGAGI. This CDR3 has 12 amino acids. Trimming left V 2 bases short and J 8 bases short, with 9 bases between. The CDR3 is CASSYGGKEAFF. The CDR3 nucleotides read TGTGCCAGCAGTTACGGCGGCAAAGAAGCTTTCTTT.

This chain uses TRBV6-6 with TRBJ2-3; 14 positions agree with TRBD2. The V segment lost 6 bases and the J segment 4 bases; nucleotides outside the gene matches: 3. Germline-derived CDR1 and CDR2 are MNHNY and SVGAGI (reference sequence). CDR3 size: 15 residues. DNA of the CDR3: TGTGCCAGCAGGGGACTAGCGGGAGTGTCAGATACGCAGTATTTT. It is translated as CASRGLAGVSDTQYF.

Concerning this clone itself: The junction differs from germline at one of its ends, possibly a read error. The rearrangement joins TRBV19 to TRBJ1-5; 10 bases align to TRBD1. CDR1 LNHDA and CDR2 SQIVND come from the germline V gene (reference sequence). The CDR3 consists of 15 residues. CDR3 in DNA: TGTGCCAGTACGCCGGGACAGGGGTTAAATCAGCCCCGGCATTTT. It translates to CASTPGQGLNQPRHF.

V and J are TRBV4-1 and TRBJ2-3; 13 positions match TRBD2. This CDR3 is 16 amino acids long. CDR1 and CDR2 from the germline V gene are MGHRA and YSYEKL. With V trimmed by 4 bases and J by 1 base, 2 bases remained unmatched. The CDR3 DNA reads TGCGCCAGCAGCCTCGGACTAGCGGGAGGCACAGATACGCAGTATTTT. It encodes CASSLGLAGGTDTQYF.

The CDR3 region is CASSETGNTEAFF. CDR3 DNA sequence: TGTGCCAGCAGTGAGACGGGGAACACTGAAGCTTTCTTT. The rearrangement uses TRBV6-1 and TRBJ1-1, with no clear D. Trimming shortened V by 3 bases and J by 1 base, and 6 bases separated the two germline ends. This CDR3 is built from 13 residues. Per the germline V gene, CDR1 is MNHNS and CDR2 is SASEGT.

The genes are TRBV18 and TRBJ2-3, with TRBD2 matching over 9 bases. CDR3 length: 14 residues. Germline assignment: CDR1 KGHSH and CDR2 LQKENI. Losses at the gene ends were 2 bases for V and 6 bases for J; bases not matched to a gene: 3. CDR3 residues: CASSPNSGSDTQYF. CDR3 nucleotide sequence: TGTGCCAGCTCACCAAATAGCGGGAGTGATACGCAGTATTTT. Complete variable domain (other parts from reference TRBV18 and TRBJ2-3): NAGVMQNPRHLVRRRGQEARLRCSPMKGHSHVYWYRQLPEEGLKFMVYLQKENIIDESGMPKERFSAEFPKEGPSILRIQQVVRGDSAAYFCASSPNSGSDTQYFGPGTRLTVL.